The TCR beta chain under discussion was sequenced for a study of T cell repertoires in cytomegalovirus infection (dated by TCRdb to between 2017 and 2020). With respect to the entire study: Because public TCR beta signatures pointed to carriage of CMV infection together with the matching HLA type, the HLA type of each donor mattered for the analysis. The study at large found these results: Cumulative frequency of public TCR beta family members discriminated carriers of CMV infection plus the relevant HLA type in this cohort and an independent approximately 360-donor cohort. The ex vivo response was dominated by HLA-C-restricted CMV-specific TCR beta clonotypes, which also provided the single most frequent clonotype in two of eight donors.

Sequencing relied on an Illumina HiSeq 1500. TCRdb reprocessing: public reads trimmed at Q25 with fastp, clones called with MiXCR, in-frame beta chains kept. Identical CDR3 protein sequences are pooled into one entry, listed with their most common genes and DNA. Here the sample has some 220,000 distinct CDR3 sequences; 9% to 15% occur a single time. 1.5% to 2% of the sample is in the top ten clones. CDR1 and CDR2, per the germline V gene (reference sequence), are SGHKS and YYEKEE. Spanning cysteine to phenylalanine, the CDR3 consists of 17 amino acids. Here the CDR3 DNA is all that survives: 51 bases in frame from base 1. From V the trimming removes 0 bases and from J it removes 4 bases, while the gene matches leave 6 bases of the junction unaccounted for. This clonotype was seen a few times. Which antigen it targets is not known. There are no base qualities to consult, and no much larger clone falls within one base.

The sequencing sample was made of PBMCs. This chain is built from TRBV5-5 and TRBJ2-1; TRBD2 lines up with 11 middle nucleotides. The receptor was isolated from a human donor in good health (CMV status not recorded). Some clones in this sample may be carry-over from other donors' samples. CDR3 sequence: CASSLATSGGAYNEQFF. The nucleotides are TGTGCCAGCAGCTTGGCTACTAGCGGGGGTGCGTACAATGAGCAGTTCTTC.